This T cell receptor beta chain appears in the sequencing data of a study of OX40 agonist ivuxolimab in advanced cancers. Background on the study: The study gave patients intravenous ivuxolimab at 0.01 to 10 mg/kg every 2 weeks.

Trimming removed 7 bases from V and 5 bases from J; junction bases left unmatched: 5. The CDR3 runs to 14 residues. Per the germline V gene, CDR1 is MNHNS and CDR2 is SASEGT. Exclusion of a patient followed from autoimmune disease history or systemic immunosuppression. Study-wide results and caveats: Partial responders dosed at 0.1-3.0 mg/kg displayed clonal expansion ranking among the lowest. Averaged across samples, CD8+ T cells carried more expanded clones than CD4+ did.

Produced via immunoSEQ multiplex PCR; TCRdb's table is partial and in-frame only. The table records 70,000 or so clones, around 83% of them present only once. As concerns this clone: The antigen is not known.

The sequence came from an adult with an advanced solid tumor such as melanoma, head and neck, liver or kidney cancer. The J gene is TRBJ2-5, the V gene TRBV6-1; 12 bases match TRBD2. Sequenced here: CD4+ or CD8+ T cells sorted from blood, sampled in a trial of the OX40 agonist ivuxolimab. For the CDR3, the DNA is TGTGCCAGCAATCCTAGCGGGGGGGTGGAGACCCAGTACTTC. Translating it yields CASNPSGGVETQYF.